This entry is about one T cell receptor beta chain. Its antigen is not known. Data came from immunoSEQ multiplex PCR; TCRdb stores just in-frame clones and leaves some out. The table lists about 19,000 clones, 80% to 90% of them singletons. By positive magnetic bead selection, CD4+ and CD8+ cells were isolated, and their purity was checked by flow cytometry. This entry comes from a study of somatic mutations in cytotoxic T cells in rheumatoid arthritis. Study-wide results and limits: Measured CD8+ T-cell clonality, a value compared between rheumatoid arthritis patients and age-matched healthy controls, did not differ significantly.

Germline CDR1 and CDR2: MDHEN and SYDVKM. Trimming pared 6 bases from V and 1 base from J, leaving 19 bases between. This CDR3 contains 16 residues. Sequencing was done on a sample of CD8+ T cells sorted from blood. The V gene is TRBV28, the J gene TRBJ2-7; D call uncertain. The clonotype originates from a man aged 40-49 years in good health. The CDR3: CASRTLLQATSYEQYF. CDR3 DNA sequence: TGTGCCAGCAGGACCCTTCTTCAGGCCACTTCCTACGAGCAGTACTTC.